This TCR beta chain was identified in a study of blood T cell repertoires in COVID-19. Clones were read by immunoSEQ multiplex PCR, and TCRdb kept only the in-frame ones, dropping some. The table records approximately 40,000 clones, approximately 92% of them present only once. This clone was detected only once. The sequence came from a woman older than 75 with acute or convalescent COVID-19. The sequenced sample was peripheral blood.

The CDR3 is CASSLGGQGYYEQYF. The CDR3 DNA is TGCGCCAGCAGCTTGGGGGGACAGGGGTACTACGAGCAGTACTTC. The V gene is TRBV5-1, the J gene TRBJ2-7, with 10 bases matching TRBD1. Trimming at V came to 0 bases and at J to 3 bases, leaving 3 bases not matched to a gene. The CDR3 consists of 15 residues. The germline V gene has CDR1 SGHRS and CDR2 YFSETQ.